This T cell receptor beta chain was sequenced in a study of molecular identifiers for immune sequencing clone quantification. Across the study: The replicates split RNA from roughly 18,000 or 92,000 naive CD8 cells five ways and sequenced four. General observations from the study: Under 1% of molecules in naive cells, but over 99% of effector molecules, belonged to clones above 20 RNA copies.

A single record per CDR3 protein comes from TCRdb applying MiXCR to the PCR reads. The sample consists of around 86,000 distinct CDR3 sequences, over 15% of them appearing once. A remark on this clonotype: What it binds is not known.

Trimming left V 4 bases short and J 8 bases short, with 23 bases between. CDR3 length: 17 amino acids. The source material was naive CD8+ T cells from blood, with Jurkat cell RNA spiked in. Subset: FACS-sorted CD8+CD4-CCR7+CD45RA+ naive T cells. The V and J genes are TRBV12-3 or TRBV12-4 and TRBJ2-2, with D perhaps TRBD1 (6 bases). The receptor comes from a human donor in good health. Some libraries in this study had Jurkat cell RNA spiked in. The CDR3 here is CASSSPGGRGVTGELFF. In DNA form, the CDR3 reads TGTGCCAGCAGTTCCCCTGGGGGCAGGGGAGTCACAGGGGAGCTGTTTTTT.